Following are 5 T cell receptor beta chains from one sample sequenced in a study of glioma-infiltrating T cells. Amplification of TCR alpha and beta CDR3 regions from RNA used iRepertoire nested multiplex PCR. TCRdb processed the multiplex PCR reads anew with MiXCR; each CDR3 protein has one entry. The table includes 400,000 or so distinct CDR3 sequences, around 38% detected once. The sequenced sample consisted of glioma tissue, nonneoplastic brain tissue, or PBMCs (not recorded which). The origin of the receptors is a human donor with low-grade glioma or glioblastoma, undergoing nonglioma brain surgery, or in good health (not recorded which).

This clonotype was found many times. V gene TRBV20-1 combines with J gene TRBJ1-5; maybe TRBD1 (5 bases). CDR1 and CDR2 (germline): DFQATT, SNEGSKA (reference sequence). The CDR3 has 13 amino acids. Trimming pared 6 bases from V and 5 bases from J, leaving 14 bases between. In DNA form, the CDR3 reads TGCAGTGCCTACAGGCCGGACGATCAGCCCCAGCATTTT. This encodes CSAYRPDDQPQHF.

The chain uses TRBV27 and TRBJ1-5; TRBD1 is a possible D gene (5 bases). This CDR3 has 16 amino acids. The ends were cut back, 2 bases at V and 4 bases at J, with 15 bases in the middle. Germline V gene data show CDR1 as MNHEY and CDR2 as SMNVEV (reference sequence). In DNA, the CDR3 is TGTGCCAGCAGTTTAAGCCCTGGGTCAGGGAATCAGCCCCAGCATTTT. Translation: CASSLSPGSGNQPQHF.

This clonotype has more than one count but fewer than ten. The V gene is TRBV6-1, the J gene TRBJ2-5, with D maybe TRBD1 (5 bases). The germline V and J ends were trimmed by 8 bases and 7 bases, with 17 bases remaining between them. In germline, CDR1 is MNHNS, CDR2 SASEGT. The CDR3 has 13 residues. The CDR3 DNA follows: TGTGCCAGCCATCGTGGGGCAACAGGGACCCAGTACTTC. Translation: CASHRGATGTQYF.

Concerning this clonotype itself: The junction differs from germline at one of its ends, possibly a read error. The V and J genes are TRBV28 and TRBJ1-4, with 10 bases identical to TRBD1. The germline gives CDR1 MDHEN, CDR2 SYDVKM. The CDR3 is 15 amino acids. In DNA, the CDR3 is TGTGCCGGCAGTTCCCGGACAGGGGGATATGAAAAACTGTTTTTT. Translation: CAGSSRTGGYEKLFF.

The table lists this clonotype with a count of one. The chain's CDR3 is CASSPDWRVGVYEQYF. The CDR3 DNA reads TGTGCCAGCAGTCCCGACTGGCGGGTGGGGGTATACGAGCAGTACTTC. The chain has TRBV6-1 and TRBJ2-7; D could derive from TRBD1 or TRBD2 (5 bases each). V dropped 5 bases and J dropped 4 bases, with 21 bases sitting between them. Germline V gene data show CDR1 as MNHNS and CDR2 as SASEGT. The CDR3 is made up of 16 amino acids.